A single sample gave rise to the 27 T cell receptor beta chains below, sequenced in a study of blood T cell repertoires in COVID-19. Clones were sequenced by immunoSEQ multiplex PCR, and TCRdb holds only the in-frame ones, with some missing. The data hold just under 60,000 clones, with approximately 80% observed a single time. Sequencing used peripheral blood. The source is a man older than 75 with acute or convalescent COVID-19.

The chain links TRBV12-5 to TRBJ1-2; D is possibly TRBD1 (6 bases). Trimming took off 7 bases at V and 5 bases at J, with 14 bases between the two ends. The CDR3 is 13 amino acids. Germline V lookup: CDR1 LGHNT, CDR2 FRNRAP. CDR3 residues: CASVSPGEYGYTF. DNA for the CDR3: TGTGCTAGTGTTTCGCCAGGGGAATATGGCTACACCTTC.

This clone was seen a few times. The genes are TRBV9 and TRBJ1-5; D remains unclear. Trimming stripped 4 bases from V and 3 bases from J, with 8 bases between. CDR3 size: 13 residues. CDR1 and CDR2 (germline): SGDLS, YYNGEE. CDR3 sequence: CASSLRDNQPQHF. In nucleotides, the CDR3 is TGTGCCAGCAGCCTTCGAGACAATCAGCCCCAGCATTTT.

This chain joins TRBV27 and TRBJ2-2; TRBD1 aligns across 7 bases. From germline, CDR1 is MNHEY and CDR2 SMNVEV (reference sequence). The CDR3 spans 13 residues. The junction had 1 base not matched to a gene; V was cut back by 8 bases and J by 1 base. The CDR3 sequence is CASRDRNTGELFF. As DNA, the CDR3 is TGTGCCAGCCGGGACAGGAACACCGGGGAGCTGTTTTTT.

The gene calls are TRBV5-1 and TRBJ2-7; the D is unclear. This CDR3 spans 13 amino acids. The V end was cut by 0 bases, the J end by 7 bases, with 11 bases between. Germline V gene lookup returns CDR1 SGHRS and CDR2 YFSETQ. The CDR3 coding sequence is TGCGCCAGCAGCTTGGGGTCGGGTCGTGAGCAGTACTTC. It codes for CASSLGSGREQYF.

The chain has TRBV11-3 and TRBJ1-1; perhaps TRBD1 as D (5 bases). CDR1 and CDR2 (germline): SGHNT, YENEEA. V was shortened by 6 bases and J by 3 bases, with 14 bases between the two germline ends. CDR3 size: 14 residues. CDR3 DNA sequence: TGTGCCAGCAGGGACTCGGCGGGGCACACTGAAGCTTTCTTT. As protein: CASRDSAGHTEAFF.

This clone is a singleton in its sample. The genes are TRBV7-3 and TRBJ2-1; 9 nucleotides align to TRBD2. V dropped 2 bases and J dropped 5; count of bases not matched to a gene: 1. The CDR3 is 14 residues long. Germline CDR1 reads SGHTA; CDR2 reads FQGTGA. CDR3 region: CASSLLAGNNEQFF. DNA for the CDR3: TGTGCCAGCAGCTTACTAGCGGGGAACAATGAGCAGTTCTTC.

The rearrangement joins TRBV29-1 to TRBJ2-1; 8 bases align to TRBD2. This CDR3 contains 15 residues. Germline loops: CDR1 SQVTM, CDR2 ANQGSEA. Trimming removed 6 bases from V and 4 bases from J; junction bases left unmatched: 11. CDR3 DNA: TGCAGCGTCCCCTCGGGGGGGGCCACATACAATGAGCAGTTCTTC. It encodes CSVPSGGATYNEQFF.

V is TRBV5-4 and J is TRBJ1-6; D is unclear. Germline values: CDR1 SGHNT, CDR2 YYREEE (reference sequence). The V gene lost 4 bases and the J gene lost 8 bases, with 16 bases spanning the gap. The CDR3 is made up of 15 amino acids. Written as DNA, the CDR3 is TGTGCCAGCAGCACCGAGGAGGGTTTAGATTCACCCCTCCACTTT. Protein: CASSTEEGLDSPLHF.

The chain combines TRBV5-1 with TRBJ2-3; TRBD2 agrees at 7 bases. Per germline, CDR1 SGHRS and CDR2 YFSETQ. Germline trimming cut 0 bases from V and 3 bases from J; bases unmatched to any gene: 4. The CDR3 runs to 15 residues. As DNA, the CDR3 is TGCGCCAGCAGCTTGGGTGGCGGGAGAACAGATACGCAGTATTTT. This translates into CASSLGGGRTDTQYF.

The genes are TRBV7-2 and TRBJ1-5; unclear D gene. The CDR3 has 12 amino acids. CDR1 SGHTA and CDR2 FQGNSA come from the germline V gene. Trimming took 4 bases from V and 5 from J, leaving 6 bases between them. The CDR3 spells CASSYRDQPQHF. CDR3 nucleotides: TGTGCCAGCAGCTACAGAGATCAGCCCCAGCATTTT.

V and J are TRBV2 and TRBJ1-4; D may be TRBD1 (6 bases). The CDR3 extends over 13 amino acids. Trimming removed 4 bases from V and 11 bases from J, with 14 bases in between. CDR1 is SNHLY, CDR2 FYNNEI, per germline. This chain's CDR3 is CASSGAGVRKLFF. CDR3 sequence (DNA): TGTGCCAGCAGTGGGGCAGGGGTTAGGAAACTGTTTTTT.

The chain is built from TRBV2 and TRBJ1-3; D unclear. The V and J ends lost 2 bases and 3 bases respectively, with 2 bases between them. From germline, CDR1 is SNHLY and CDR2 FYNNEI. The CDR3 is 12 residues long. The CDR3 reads CASSELGNTIYF. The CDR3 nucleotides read TGTGCCAGCAGTGAACTTGGAAACACCATATATTTT.

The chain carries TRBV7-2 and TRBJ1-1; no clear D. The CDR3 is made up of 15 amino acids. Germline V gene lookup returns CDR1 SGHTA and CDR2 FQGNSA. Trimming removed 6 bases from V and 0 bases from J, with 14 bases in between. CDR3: CASSIQNRMNTEAFF. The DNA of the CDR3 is TGTGCCAGCAGTATACAAAACAGAATGAACACTGAAGCTTTCTTT.

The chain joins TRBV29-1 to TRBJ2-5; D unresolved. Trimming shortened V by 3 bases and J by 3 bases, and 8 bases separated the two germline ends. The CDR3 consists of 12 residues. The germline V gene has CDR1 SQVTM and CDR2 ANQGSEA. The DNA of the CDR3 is TGCAGCGTTGAGTACTATAAAGAGACCCAGTACTTC. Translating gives CSVEYYKETQYF.

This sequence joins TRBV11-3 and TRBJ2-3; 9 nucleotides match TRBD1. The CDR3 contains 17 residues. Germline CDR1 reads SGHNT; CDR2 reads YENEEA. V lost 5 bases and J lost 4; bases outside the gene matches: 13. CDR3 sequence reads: CASSTWTGASRPDTQYF. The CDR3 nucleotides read TGTGCCAGCAGCACCTGGACAGGGGCCTCCCGGCCAGATACGCAGTATTTT.

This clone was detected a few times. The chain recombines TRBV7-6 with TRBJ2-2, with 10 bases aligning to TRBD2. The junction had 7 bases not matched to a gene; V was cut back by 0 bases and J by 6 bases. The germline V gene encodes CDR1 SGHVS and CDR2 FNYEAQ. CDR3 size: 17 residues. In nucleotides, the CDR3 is TGTGCCAGCAGCTTAGCGGTGGCTAGCGGGAGTGCCGGGGAGCTGTTTTTT. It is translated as CASSLAVASGSAGELFF.

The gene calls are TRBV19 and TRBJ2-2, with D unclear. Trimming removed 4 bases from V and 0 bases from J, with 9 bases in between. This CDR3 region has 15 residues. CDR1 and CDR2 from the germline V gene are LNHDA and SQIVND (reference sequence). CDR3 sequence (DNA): TGTGCCAGTAGTACGTCCCGCGCGAACACCGGGGAGCTGTTTTTT. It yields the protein CASSTSRANTGELFF.

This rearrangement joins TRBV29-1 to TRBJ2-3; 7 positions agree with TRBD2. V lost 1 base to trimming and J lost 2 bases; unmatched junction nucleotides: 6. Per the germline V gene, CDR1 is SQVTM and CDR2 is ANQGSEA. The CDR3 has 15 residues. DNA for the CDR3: TGCAGCGTTGAAGGGCTAGCGGCTAACACAGATACGCAGTATTTT. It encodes CSVEGLAANTDTQYF.

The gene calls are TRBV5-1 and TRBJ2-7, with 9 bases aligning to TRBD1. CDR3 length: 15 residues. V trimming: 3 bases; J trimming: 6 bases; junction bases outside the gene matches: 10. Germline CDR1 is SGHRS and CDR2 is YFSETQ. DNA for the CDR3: TGCGCCAGCAGCTCCCGGGACAGGGAACGAGCCGAGCAGTACTTC. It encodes CASSSRDRERAEQYF.

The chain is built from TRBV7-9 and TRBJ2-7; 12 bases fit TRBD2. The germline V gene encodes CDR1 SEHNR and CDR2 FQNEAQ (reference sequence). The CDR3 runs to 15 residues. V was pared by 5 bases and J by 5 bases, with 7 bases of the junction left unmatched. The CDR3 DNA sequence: TGTGCCAGCAGCCCCAGACTAGCGGGAGATAACGAGCAGTACTTC. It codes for CASSPRLAGDNEQYF.

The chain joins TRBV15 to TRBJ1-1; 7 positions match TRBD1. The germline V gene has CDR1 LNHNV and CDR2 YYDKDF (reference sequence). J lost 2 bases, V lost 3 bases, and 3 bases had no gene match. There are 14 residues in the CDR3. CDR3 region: CATSSRQGNTEAFF. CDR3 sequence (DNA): TGTGCCACCAGCAGTCGACAGGGTAACACTGAAGCTTTCTTT.

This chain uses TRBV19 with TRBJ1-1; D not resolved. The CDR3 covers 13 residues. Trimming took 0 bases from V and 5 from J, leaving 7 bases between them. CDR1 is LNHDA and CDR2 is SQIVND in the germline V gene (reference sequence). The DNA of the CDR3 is TGTGCCAGTAGTATAGACGAACGGACTGAAGCTTTCTTT. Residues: CASSIDERTEAFF.

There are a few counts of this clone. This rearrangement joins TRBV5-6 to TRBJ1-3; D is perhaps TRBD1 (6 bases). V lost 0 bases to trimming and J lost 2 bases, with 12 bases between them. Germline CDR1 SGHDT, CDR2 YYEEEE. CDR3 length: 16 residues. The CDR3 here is CASSLATRGAGNTIYF. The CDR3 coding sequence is TGTGCCAGCAGCTTGGCCACCAGGGGCGCTGGAAACACCATATATTTT.

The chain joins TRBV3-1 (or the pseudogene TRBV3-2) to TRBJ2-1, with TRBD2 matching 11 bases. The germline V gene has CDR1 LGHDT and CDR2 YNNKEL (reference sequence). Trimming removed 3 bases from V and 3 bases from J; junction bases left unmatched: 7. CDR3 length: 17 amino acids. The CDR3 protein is CASSHKAGTSGYNEQFF. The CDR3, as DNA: TGTGCCAGCAGCCATAAGGCGGGGACTAGCGGCTACAATGAGCAGTTCTTC.

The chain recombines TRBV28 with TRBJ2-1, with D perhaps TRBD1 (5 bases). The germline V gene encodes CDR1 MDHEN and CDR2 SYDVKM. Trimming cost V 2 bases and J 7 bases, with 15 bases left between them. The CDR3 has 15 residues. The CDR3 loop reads CASSLLSAGSNEQFF. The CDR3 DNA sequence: TGTGCCAGCAGTTTACTTTCCGCAGGGTCGAATGAGCAGTTCTTC.

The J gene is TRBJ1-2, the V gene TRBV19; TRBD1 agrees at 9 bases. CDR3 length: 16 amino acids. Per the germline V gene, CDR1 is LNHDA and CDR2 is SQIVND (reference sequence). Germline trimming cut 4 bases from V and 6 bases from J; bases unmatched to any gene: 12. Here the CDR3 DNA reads TGTGCCAGTAGTAATATCGGGACAGGGATTTTCGATGGCTACACCTTC. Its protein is CASSNIGTGIFDGYTF.

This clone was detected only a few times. The CDR3 DNA follows: TGTGCCAGCACCCTACGGGAGGGCATTAACTATGGCTACACCTTC. Translated: CASTLREGINYGYTF. The V and J genes are TRBV6-6 and TRBJ1-2; D is unclear. CDR3 length equals 15 residues. Trimming removed 7 bases from V and 1 base from J, with 16 bases in between. Germline loops: CDR1 MNHNY, CDR2 SVGAGI (reference sequence).